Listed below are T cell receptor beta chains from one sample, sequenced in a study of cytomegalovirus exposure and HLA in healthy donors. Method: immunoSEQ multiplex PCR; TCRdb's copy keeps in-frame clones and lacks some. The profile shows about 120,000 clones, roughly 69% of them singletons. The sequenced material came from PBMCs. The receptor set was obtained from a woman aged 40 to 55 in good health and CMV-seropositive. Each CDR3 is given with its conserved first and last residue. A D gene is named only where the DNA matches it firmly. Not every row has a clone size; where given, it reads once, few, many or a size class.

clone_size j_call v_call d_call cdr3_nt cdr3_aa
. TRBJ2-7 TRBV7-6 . TGTGCCAGCAGCTTAGACCCAGGCTCCTACGAGCAGTACTTC CASSLDPGSYEQYF
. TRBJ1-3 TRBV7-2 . TGTGCCAGCAGCCCAGACAGCTCTGGAAACACCATATATTTT CASSPDSSGNTIYF
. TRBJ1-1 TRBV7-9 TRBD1 TGTGCCAGCAGCTACAGGGGACGGAACACTGAAGCTTTCTTT CASSYRGRNTEAFF
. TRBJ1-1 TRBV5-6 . TGTGCCAGCCTCCCGGGCACCGGGAGGGTTGAGGCTTTCTTT CASLPGTGRVEAFF
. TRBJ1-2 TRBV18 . TGTGCCAGCTCTCAACGGGACACCTCTTTGGGCTACACCTTC CASSQRDTSLGYTF
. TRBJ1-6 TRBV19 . TGTGCCAGTAGTTGGAGCTCCTATAATTCACCCCTCCACTTT CASSWSSYNSPLHF
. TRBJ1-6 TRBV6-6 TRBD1 TGTGCCAGCAGCACGATGACAGGGACGCAGTCACCCCTCCACTTT CASSTMTGTQSPLHF
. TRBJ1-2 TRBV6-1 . TGTGCCAGCAGTGAACGTGGCTACACCTTC CASSERGYTF
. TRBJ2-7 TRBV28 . TGTGCCAGCAGACAGGGCCGCGTGTACGAGCAGTACTTC CASRQGRVYEQYF
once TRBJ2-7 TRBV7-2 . TGTGCCAGCAGCTTAAGCCGGCAGACTCAGATCTCCTACGAGCAGTACTTC CASSLSRQTQISYEQYF
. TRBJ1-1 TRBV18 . TGTGCCAGCTCACCCGTCCAGGCTGTGGACACTGAAGCTTTCTTT CASSPVQAVDTEAFF
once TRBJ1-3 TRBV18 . TGTGCCAGCTCACCACCAATCCCAGGGAAGGCGGACACCATATATTTT CASSPPIPGKADTIYF
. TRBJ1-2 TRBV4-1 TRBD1 TGCGCCAGCAGCCAAGGGGCCGGGACAGGGGAAGGCTACACCTTC CASSQGAGTGEGYTF
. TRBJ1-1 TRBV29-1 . TGCAGCGTTGCCCATGGCCCGAACACTGAAGCTTTCTTT CSVAHGPNTEAFF
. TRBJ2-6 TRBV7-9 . TGTGCCAGCAGCGATACAACCCTGGGGGCCAACGTCCTGACTTTC CASSDTTLGANVLTF
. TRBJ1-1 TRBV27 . TGTGCCAGCAGTTTCACAGTCATGAACACTGAAGCTTTCTTT CASSFTVMNTEAFF
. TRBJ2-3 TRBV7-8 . TGTGCCAGCAGCTTAGGGACCCTTGGGGGGGCGGCAGATACGCAGTATTTT CASSLGTLGGAADTQYF
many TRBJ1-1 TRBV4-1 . TGCGCCAGCAGCCGAACGGGGTCCCCGAACACTGAAGCTTTCTTT CASSRTGSPNTEAFF
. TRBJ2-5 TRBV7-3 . TGTGCCAGCAGCCTTGGTGACAGGGAGACCCAGTACTTC CASSLGDRETQYF
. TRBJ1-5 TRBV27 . TGTGCCAGCAGTACAGGATATCAGCCCCAGCATTTT CASSTGYQPQHF
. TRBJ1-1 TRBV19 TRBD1 TGTGCCAGTAGTGGGCGACCGGGACAGCAGAACACTGAAGCTTTCTTT CASSGRPGQQNTEAFF
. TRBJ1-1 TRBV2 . TGTGCCAGCAGTTCGCCCGGGTCAGGACAAACTGAAGCTTTCTTT CASSSPGSGQTEAFF
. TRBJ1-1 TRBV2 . TGTGCCAGCAGCCCGGAGACCTCGAACACTGAAGCTTTCTTT CASSPETSNTEAFF
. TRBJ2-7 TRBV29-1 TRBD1 TGCAGCGTTGAAGGCGGACAGGGGATATACGAGCAGTACTTC CSVEGGQGIYEQYF
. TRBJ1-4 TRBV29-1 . TGCAGCGTTACCATAAATCAGCGGGGGTCTAATGAAAAACTGTTTTTT CSVTINQRGSNEKLFF
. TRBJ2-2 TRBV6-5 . TGTGCCAGCAGTTCTGGGGCAGAAGTCACCGGGGAGCTGTTTTTT CASSSGAEVTGELFF
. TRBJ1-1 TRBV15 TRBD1 TGTGCCACCAGCAGAGCCAGGGGGGAGTGGACTGAAGCTTTCTTT CATSRARGEWTEAFF
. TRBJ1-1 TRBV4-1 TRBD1 TGCGCCACCCGACAGGGCCCCGTGAACACTGAAGCTTTCTTT CATRQGPVNTEAFF
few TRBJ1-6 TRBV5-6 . TGTGCCAGCAGCTTGGGGTCGGTTTATTCACCCCTCCACTTT CASSLGSVYSPLHF
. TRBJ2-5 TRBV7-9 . TGTGCCAGCAGCTTAGCGTCGGGTAGAGAGACCCAGTACTTC CASSLASGRETQYF
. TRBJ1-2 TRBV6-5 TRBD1 TGTGCCAGCACCCGGACAGGCGGATATGGCTACACCTTC CASTRTGGYGYTF
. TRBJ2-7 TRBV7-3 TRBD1 TGTGCCAGCAGCTCAAGCGGGACAGGGGGATCCTACGAGCAGTACTTC CASSSSGTGGSYEQYF
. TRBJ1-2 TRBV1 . TGCACCAGCAGCCAAGCTGGTGGGGCACCTCGGGGCTACACCTTC CTSSQAGGAPRGYTF
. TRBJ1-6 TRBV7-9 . TGTGCCAGCAGCTTAGGGGCAGTAGGTTATTCACCCCTCCACTTT CASSLGAVGYSPLHF